This is a list of T cell receptor beta chains from one sample in a study of beta chain features in type 1 diabetes. The table came from immunoSEQ multiplex PCR; TCRdb's copy has only in-frame clones and leaves some out. The sample consists of 850,000 to 900,000 clones, roughly a sixth of them appearing once. The sample was naive CD4+ T cells from blood. The receptors come from a woman younger than 30 in good health. CDR3s include the opening cysteine and the closing phenylalanine or tryptophan. D genes are given only for firm matches. Clone size is given for some rows only: seen once, a few or many times, or a class if the clone is expanded.

TRBJ2-7,few,TRBV28,NA,TGTGCCAGCAGCCGGCTGGGATACGAGCAGTACTTC,CASSRLGYEQYF
TRBJ2-5,few,TRBV2,TRBD2,TGTGCCAGCAAGGGACTAGCGGGAGATGAGACCCAGTACTTC,CASKGLAGDETQYF
TRBJ2-1,NA,TRBV10-1,TRBD1,TGCGCCAGCAGTCTGCAGGGGACAGGACTCGATGAGCAGTTCTTC,CASSLQGTGLDEQFF
TRBJ2-6,NA,TRBV4-3,TRBD1,TGCGCCAGCAGCCGGGGGAGGACAGGGGGTACCTCTGGGGCCAACGTCCTGACTTTC,CASSRGRTGGTSGANVLTF
TRBJ2-3,NA,TRBV29-1,TRBD2,TGCAGCGCCTCTACTAGCGGGGACACAGATACGCAGTATTTT,CSASTSGDTDTQYF
TRBJ2-1,few,TRBV15,NA,TGTGCCACCAGCAAGGGCCACCTCCAGAATGAGCAGTTCTTC,CATSKGHLQNEQFF
TRBJ1-1,few,TRBV28,TRBD1,TGTGCCAGCAGGGGGACAGGGAACACTGAAGCTTTCTTT,CASRGTGNTEAFF
TRBJ2-3,few,TRBV7-2,NA,TGTGCCAGCAGCTTAGACGCCCACACAGATACGCAGTATTTT,CASSLDAHTDTQYF
TRBJ2-7,NA,TRBV7-2,TRBD2,TGTGCCAGCAGCTTAGATACGGCTAGCGGGAGATACGAGCAGTACTTC,CASSLDTASGRYEQYF
TRBJ2-5,NA,TRBV28,NA,TGTGCCAGCAGTTTACAACTAGCCGGAGAGACCCAGTACTTC,CASSLQLAGETQYF
TRBJ2-7,few,TRBV7-9,TRBD2,TGTGCCAGCAGCCCCCTAGGTAGCGGGACCAACCCCGAGCAGTACTTC,CASSPLGSGTNPEQYF
TRBJ2-1,NA,TRBV4-3,TRBD2,TGCGCCAGCAGCCAAGACCTAGCGGTAAGGGAGCAGTTCTTC,CASSQDLAVREQFF
TRBJ2-1,few,TRBV7-3,NA,TGTGCCAGCAGTACGGACAGTTCCTACAATGAGCAGTTCTTC,CASSTDSSYNEQFF
TRBJ2-5,few,TRBV28,TRBD2,TGTGCCAGCAGACAAGGAGGGACTAGCCCTCCAGAGACCCAGTACTTC,CASRQGGTSPPETQYF